The sequence of this TCR beta chain was determined in a study of OX40 agonist ivuxolimab in advanced cancers. Study-level points and caveats: Among T cells, CD8+ cells averaged more expanded clones than CD4+ cells.

This clone was found once. Its specificity is not known. Measured with immunoSEQ multiplex PCR; TCRdb has only the in-frame clones, and not every one. The sample shows some 64,000 clones, roughly 90% of them seen only once. The germline V gene encodes CDR1 SGHNT and CDR2 YYREEE (reference sequence). The CDR3 runs 17 residues. Losses at the gene ends were 2 bases for V and 1 base for J; bases not matched to a gene: 8. This TCR was sampled from an adult with an advanced solid tumor such as melanoma, head and neck, liver or kidney cancer. The specimen was CD4+ or CD8+ T cells sorted from blood, collected in a trial of the OX40 agonist ivuxolimab. This chain uses TRBV5-4 with TRBJ2-3; 9 nucleotides align to TRBD1. The CDR3, as DNA: TGTGCCAGCAGCTTTGGGACAGGGTATTCCGGCACAGATACGCAGTATTTT. It yields the protein CASSFGTGYSGTDTQYF.